The 30 T cell receptor beta chains in this list originate from one sample, sequenced in a study of shared clonotypes between healthy human individuals. The table came from immunoSEQ multiplex PCR; TCRdb's copy has only in-frame clones and leaves some out. Seen here are approximately 1.5 million clones, approximately 98% observed once, and the top ten hold 0.4% to 0.45%. Source material: naive CD4+ T cells sorted from blood. Subset here: CD45RA+ positively selected. Receptor source: a man between 25 and 39 years old in good health.

The V gene is TRBV30, the J gene TRBJ1-4; TRBD1 aligns across 10 bases. The V segment lost 1 base and the J segment 8 bases; nucleotides outside the gene matches: 4. Germline-derived CDR1 and CDR2 are GTSNPN and SVGIG (reference sequence). This CDR3 has 14 amino acids. In nucleotides, the CDR3 is TGTGCCTGGAGTGGGACAGGGGGGGGAGAAAAACTGTTTTTT. Encoded protein: CAWSGTGGGEKLFF.

This rearrangement joins TRBV11-2 to TRBJ2-7; TRBD1 agrees at 9 bases. Germline CDR1 SGHAT, CDR2 FQNNGV. Unmatched junction bases numbered 11, after V lost 0 bases and J lost 8 bases. This CDR3 has 16 amino acids. CDR3 in DNA: TGTGCCAGCAGCTTAGAAATTGGGCCGGGACAGGGAAAGCAGTACTTC. This codes for CASSLEIGPGQGKQYF.

The chain is built from TRBV5-1 and TRBJ1-1; perhaps TRBD1 as D (5 bases). The length of the CDR3 is 14 residues. V was shortened by 3 bases and J by 7 bases, with 16 bases between the two germline ends. Germline V gene data show CDR1 as SGHRS and CDR2 as YFSETQ. Written as DNA, the CDR3 is TGCGCCAGCAGCTCCTATTCCGACAGTATTGAAGCTTTCTTT. The encoded protein is CASSSYSDSIEAFF.

This chain connects TRBV10-1 to TRBJ2-7, with 7 positions matching TRBD2. CDR3 length: 13 residues. CDR1 WNHNN and CDR2 SYGVQD come from the germline V gene (reference sequence). Unmatched junction bases numbered 9, after V lost 11 bases and J lost 2 bases. CDR3 sequence (DNA): TGCGCCCGCCGTGGCAGCGGGACCTACGAGCAGTACTTC. This codes for CARRGSGTYEQYF.

The rearrangement uses TRBV5-4 and TRBJ2-7; tentatively, D is TRBD1 or TRBD2 (5 bases each). Germline CDR1 SGHNT, CDR2 YYREEE (reference sequence). V lost 4 bases to trimming and J lost 2 bases, with 16 bases between them. The length of the CDR3 is 15 residues. CDR3 in DNA: TGTGCCAGCAGCCCTCTGGGACCACTTACCTACGAGCAGTACTTC. Translation gives CASSPLGPLTYEQYF.

CDR3: CASSPPGNEQFF. CDR3 in DNA: TGTGCCAGCAGCCCCCCAGGAAATGAGCAGTTCTTC. This chain links TRBV7-9 with TRBJ2-1; no clear D gene. Germline V gives CDR1 SEHNR, CDR2 FQNEAQ (reference sequence). This CDR3 is 12 amino acids long. V dropped 5 bases and J dropped 7 bases, with 9 bases sitting between them.

The rearrangement uses TRBV4-1 and TRBJ2-5; D not resolved. This CDR3 spans 15 amino acids. V lost 1 base, J lost 2 bases, and 11 bases lay in between. In germline, CDR1 is MGHRA, CDR2 YSYEKL. The DNA of the CDR3 is TGCGCCAGCAGCCAAGGTGGCGGCGGACAAGAGACCCAGTACTTC. Protein product: CASSQGGGGQETQYF.

This clone was detected only once. The rearrangement links TRBV28 to TRBJ2-2; D might be TRBD1 (5 bases). CDR1 and CDR2 from the germline V gene are MDHEN and SYDVKM. V lost 7 bases, J lost 6 bases, and 12 bases lay in between. The CDR3 covers 13 residues. CDR3 loop: CASTAGLAGELFF. The CDR3 DNA reads TGTGCCAGCACAGCAGGGTTGGCCGGGGAGCTGTTTTTT.

This chain connects TRBV9 to TRBJ2-2; TRBD2 matches 11 bases. The germline V gene has CDR1 SGDLS and CDR2 YYNGEE. The J segment lost 1 base and the V segment lost 4 bases, leaving 6 bases of the junction unmatched. The length of the CDR3 is 17 residues. Written as DNA, the CDR3 is TGTGCCAGCAGCCCCAGACTAGCGGGGATGAACACCGGGGAGCTGTTTTTT. Its translation is CASSPRLAGMNTGELFF.

Comments on this clone: Other DNA sequences from this sample encode an identical CDR3 as well. CDR3: CASSPPSGRGYEQYF. The CDR3 region has the DNA TGTGCCAGCTCACCACCGTCGGGGCGAGGCTACGAGCAGTACTTC. The chain employs TRBV18 and TRBJ2-7; possibly TRBD1 or TRBD2 for D (5 bases each). The germline gives CDR1 KGHSH, CDR2 LQKENI. Trimming removed 0 bases at V and 3 bases at J, with 12 bases between. The CDR3 is made up of 15 amino acids.

The chain links TRBV10-2 to TRBJ2-7; 7 nucleotides match TRBD1. Germline CDR1 WSHSY, CDR2 SAAADI. This CDR3 is 16 amino acids long. V was pared by 3 bases and J by 3 bases, with 11 bases of the junction left unmatched. The CDR3 DNA reads TGCGCCAGCAGTGACCACCGACAGGGTCGGTACTACGAGCAGTACTTC. Translation: CASSDHRQGRYYEQYF.

The J gene is TRBJ2-3, the V gene TRBV15; 7 bases fit TRBD2. The V gene end was trimmed by 1 base and the J gene end by 2 bases; junction bases not matched to a gene: 3. The CDR3 loop spans 15 amino acids. Germline V lookup: CDR1 LNHNV, CDR2 YYDKDF (reference sequence). CDR3 sequence reads: CATSRVRGDTDTQYF. The CDR3 DNA reads TGTGCCACCAGCAGAGTCCGGGGGGACACAGATACGCAGTATTTT.

The chain couples TRBV6-5 to TRBJ2-7; D perhaps matches TRBD1 (5 bases). Germline V lookup: CDR1 MNHEY, CDR2 SVGAGI. The V gene lost 7 bases and the J gene lost 5 bases, with 15 bases spanning the gap. The CDR3 loop spans 13 amino acids. The CDR3 nucleotides read TGTGCCAGCACTTCACCAGGGCAGCACGAGCAGTACTTC. It is translated as CASTSPGQHEQYF.

Details on this clone: The same CDR3 arises from other DNA sequences in this sample as well. The J gene is TRBJ2-5, the V gene TRBV20-1; TRBD2 matches 7 bases. Germline CDR1 is DFQATT and CDR2 is SNEGSKA (reference sequence). This CDR3 is built from 11 residues. V gave up 7 bases and J gave up 5 bases; unmatched junction bases: 4. The CDR3 loop reads CSGMGGETQYF. The CDR3 DNA reads as TGCAGTGGGATGGGAGGGGAGACCCAGTACTTC.

The rearrangement joins TRBV1 to TRBJ2-5; TRBD2, the table's D call, was not compared with the DNA. TRBV1 is described as a pseudogene. The CDR3 length is 15 residues. CDR3 bases: TGCACCAGCAGCCACCCATATCCGGAGGAGGAGACCCAGTACTTC. This sequence encodes CTSSHPYPEEETQYF.

A single count supports this clone. The rearrangement links TRBV6-5 to TRBJ2-1, with D hard to call. CDR1 and CDR2 (germline): MNHEY, SVGAGI. The V gene lost 7 bases and the J gene lost 7 bases, with 11 bases spanning the gap. This CDR3 comprises 12 residues. Here the CDR3 reads CASKNPGNEQFF. The DNA for the CDR3 is TGTGCCAGCAAGAATCCCGGGAATGAGCAGTTCTTC.

The chain recombines TRBV6-4 with TRBJ2-2; 10 bases agree with TRBD2. The CDR3 runs 17 residues. The germline CDR1 and CDR2 sequences are MRHNA and SNTAGT. J gave up 2 bases and V 6 bases, and 9 bases lay outside the gene matches. The CDR3 nucleotides are TGTGCCAGCAGCCTCACCAGCGGGAGGGCTAACACCGGGGAGCTGTTTTTT. It encodes CASSLTSGRANTGELFF.

J is TRBJ1-1 and V is TRBV5-1, with D hard to call. The length of the CDR3 is 14 residues. The germline gives CDR1 SGHRS, CDR2 YFSETQ. Trimming stripped 0 bases from V and 1 base from J, with 7 bases between. For the CDR3, the DNA is TGCGCCAGCAGCTTGGACCACCAGAACACTGAAGCTTTCTTT. Amino acids: CASSLDHQNTEAFF.

This clone was recorded once. The J gene is TRBJ2-7, the V gene TRBV5-1; 11 bases agree with TRBD1. The trim removed 4 bases at V and 3 bases at J, leaving 9 bases unmatched. Germline lookup yields CDR1 SGHRS and CDR2 YFSETQ. The CDR3 extends over 16 amino acids. CDR3 sequence: CASSPEGGTGGYEQYF. CDR3 nucleotides: TGCGCCAGCAGCCCGGAAGGCGGGACAGGGGGCTACGAGCAGTACTTC.

With respect to this clone: Other DNA sequences in this specimen translate into the identical CDR3. The rearrangement uses TRBV9 and TRBJ2-5, with D unclear. Germline V gene data show CDR1 as SGDLS and CDR2 as YYNGEE. V was cut by 0 bases and J by 3 bases, with 6 bases left in between. The CDR3 totals 13 residues. CDR3 sequence: CASSVDPEETQYF. CDR3 bases: TGTGCCAGCAGCGTAGATCCGGAAGAGACCCAGTACTTC. Complete variable domain (other parts from reference TRBV9 and TRBJ2-5): DSGVTQTPKHLITATGQRVTLRCSPRSGDLSVYWYQQSLDQGLQFLIQYYNGEERAKGNILERFSAQQFPDLHSELNLSSLELGDSALYFCASSVDPEETQYFGPGTRLLVL.

The chain uses TRBV5-8 and TRBJ2-1; D possibly corresponds to TRBD1 (5 bases). The CDR3 extends over 11 amino acids. Trimming shortened V by 0 bases and J by 12 bases, and 7 bases separated the two germline ends. The germline gives CDR1 SGHTS, CDR2 YDEGEE. DNA of the CDR3: TGTGCCAGCAGCTTGGATACAGGGCAGTTCTTC. This encodes CASSLDTGQFF. Supplemented by reference TRBV5-8 and TRBJ2-1, the full variable domain reads EAGVTQSPTHLIKTRGQQATLRCSPISGHTSVYWYQQALGLGLQFLLWYDEGEERNRGNFPPRFSGRQFPNYSSELNVNALELEDSALYLCASSLDTGQFFGPGTRLTVL.

V usage is TRBV11-2 and J usage is TRBJ2-7; TRBD1 or TRBD2 may be the D gene (5 bases each). The CDR3 runs to 16 residues. Germline V gives CDR1 SGHAT, CDR2 FQNNGV. The V gene lost 4 bases and the J gene lost 4 bases, with 20 bases spanning the gap. Here the CDR3 reads CASSSLTGTPGYEQYF. The CDR3 DNA is TGTGCCAGCAGCTCGCTTACCGGGACCCCCGGTTACGAGCAGTACTTC.

The CDR3 protein is CASSSPLGQGADQPQHF. As DNA, the CDR3 is TGTGCCAGCAGCTCGCCTCTCGGACAGGGGGCGGATCAGCCCCAGCATTTT. The gene calls are TRBV7-8 and TRBJ1-5; TRBD1 matches 11 bases. The CDR3 runs to 17 residues. The ends lost 4 bases at V and 5 bases at J; junction bases unmatched: 10. The germline gives CDR1 SGHVS, CDR2 FQNEAQ.

The rearrangement uses TRBV12-5 and TRBJ2-2, with 11 bases aligning to TRBD1. The V segment lost 4 bases and the J segment 7 bases; nucleotides outside the gene matches: 5. The CDR3 loop spans 15 amino acids. Germline loops: CDR1 LGHNT, CDR2 FRNRAP. CDR3 coding DNA: TGTGCTAGTGGTTCCGGGACAGGGGGTAACGGGGAGCTGTTTTTT. Residues: CASGSGTGGNGELFF.

The rearrangement joins TRBV29-1 to TRBJ1-1, with TRBD1 identical over 11 bases. This CDR3 has 14 amino acids. Trimming removed 6 bases from V and 4 bases from J; junction bases left unmatched: 7. The germline V gene has CDR1 SQVTM and CDR2 ANQGSEA. The CDR3 DNA is TGCAGCGTCGCCCCCGGGACAGGGGGCACTGAAGCTTTCTTT. Translation gives CSVAPGTGGTEAFF.

The chain joins TRBV18 to TRBJ2-7, with D perhaps being TRBD1 or TRBD2 (5 bases each). V gave up 3 bases and J gave up 6 bases, with 15 bases separating them. CDR1 is KGHSH, CDR2 LQKENI, per germline. The CDR3 is made up of 14 amino acids. The CDR3 sequence: CASSPATGLGEQYF. CDR3 bases: TGTGCCAGCTCACCCGCTACGGGGCTCGGCGAGCAGTACTTC.

This clone showed up just once. The chain uses TRBV10-3 and TRBJ2-1; D possibly corresponds to TRBD2 (5 bases). Trimming pared 0 bases from V and 4 bases from J, leaving 10 bases between. Germline assignment: CDR1 ENHRY and CDR2 SYGVKD. The CDR3 runs 15 residues. The CDR3, as DNA: TGTGCCATCAGTGAGTCGGGAGAAATGTACAATGAGCAGTTCTTC. Amino acids: CAISESGEMYNEQFF.

The V gene is TRBV2, the J gene TRBJ2-5; 10 bases align to TRBD2. Germline V CDR1 and CDR2: SNHLY, FYNNEI. V was clipped by 2 bases and J by 2 bases; unmatched bases: 5. The CDR3 consists of 16 residues. The CDR3 region is CASSERLAGVQETQYF. The CDR3 DNA reads TGTGCCAGCAGTGAACGGCTAGCGGGGGTGCAAGAGACCCAGTACTTC.

This chain joins TRBV7-9 and TRBJ2-1; D gene ambiguous. This CDR3 spans 15 amino acids. Trimming removed 2 bases from V and 0 bases from J, with 8 bases in between. CDR1 and CDR2 (germline): SEHNR, FQNEAQ (reference sequence). The DNA for the CDR3 is TGTGCCAGCAGCTTAATCAAGAGCTCCTACAATGAGCAGTTCTTC. Translating gives CASSLIKSSYNEQFF.

This rearrangement joins TRBV25-1 to TRBJ1-2, with D possibly TRBD1 on 5 matching bases. This CDR3 region has 12 residues. V was pared by 5 bases and J by 7 bases, with 11 bases between. Per germline, CDR1 MGHDK and CDR2 SYGVNS. The CDR3 DNA reads as TGTGCCAGCAGTCGGGCAGGGAGTGGCTACACCTTC. Residues: CASSRAGSGYTF.